These T cell receptor beta chains were read from a single sample in a study of CXCR3-negative and CXCR3-positive naive CD8 T cells. TCRdb re-called the 5' RACE reads and gives one entry per CDR3 protein, without DNA. The sample table includes about 89,000 distinct CDR3 sequences. Input material: naive CXCR3+ CD8+ T cells from blood. The receptors here all came from a human donor in good health. Some clones in this sample may be carry-over from other donors' samples. CDR3s include the opening cysteine and the closing phenylalanine or tryptophan.

j_gene | v_gene | CDR3aa
TRBJ2-7 | TRBV29-1 | CSVEFESSYEQYF
TRBJ1-1 | TRBV29-1 | CSVEDDRRRGNTEAFF
TRBJ1-1 | TRBV9 | CASSVDGVAEAFF
TRBJ2-7 | TRBV5-1 | CASSLAGGNYEQYF
TRBJ2-2 | TRBV28 | CASSLGGPGNPGELFF
TRBJ2-3 | TRBV6-5 | CASSDSDTQYF
TRBJ2-1 | TRBV14 | CASSPHMHNEQFF
TRBJ2-1 | TRBV29-1 | CSVRGTGGGHEQFF
TRBJ1-2 | TRBV3-1 | CASLGSTGTGVYGYTF
TRBJ2-7 | TRBV4-1 | CASSQVSRGREQYF
TRBJ2-3 | TRBV5-1 | CASGISDTQYF
TRBJ1-5 | TRBV19 | CASSTPPEIYSNQPQHF
TRBJ2-1 | TRBV5-1 | CATGTAGNEQFF
TRBJ2-3 | TRBV4-2 | CASSQPFGDTQYF
TRBJ2-5 | TRBV5-1 | CASSLLGGAGETQYF
TRBJ1-5 | TRBV20-1 | CSATSGTGPYSNQPQHF
TRBJ2-1 | TRBV6-5 | CASSYGGGGAKNEQFF
TRBJ1-1 | TRBV12-3/TRBV12-4 | CASSFSRGTEAFF
TRBJ1-2 | TRBV5-1 | CASSLRQDLGYTF
TRBJ2-5 | TRBV20-1 | CSARGGNRAQGPQETQYF
TRBJ2-1 | TRBV28 | CASSHRLALAGGSYNEQFF
TRBJ2-2 | TRBV11-2 | CASSLTSGTRELFF
TRBJ1-2 | TRBV28 | CASSLPFEHYGYTF
TRBJ2-5 | TRBV27 | CASSTRVGETQYF
TRBJ1-2 | TRBV7-2 | CASSLTVEGSGYTF
TRBJ1-4 | TRBV28 | CASSSPTGPHEKLFF
TRBJ2-3 | TRBV5-6 | CASSLIAGRAADTQYF
TRBJ2-7 | TRBV28 | CASSLPGPRITYEQYF
TRBJ2-7 | TRBV4-3 | CASSQDRDSYEQYF
TRBJ2-3 | TRBV29-1 | CSVETQGAGGPPDTHYF
TRBJ2-7 | TRBV28 | CASRMEGESYEQYF
TRBJ2-7 | TRBV11-2 | CASSYPTSGVNEQYF
TRBJ2-2 | TRBV7-8 | CASSLGLAGEGPTGELFF
TRBJ2-7 | TRBV7-2 | CASSPKRGMASEQYF
TRBJ1-6 | TRBV6-5 | CASSYSQSNSPLHF
TRBJ2-1 | TRBV20-1 | CSACRGTVNEQFF
TRBJ2-3 | TRBV7-8 | CADSREDSTDTQYF
TRBJ2-1 | TRBV20-1 | CSATDSDNEQFF
TRBJ1-2 | TRBV7-8 | CASSLATGTYGYTF
TRBJ2-7 | TRBV27 | CASSLSKGASGEQYF
TRBJ2-5 | TRBV5-6 | CASSVTLGATRETQYF
TRBJ2-3 | TRBV6-6 | CASSDQTRDTQYF
TRBJ1-5 | TRBV12-3/TRBV12-4 | CASSKDGGPQHF
TRBJ2-1 | TRBV28 | CASSRQGVYNEQFF
TRBJ2-2 | TRBV7-8 | CASSLPYTGELFF
TRBJ2-2 | TRBV15 | CATSTPMGGNTGELFF
TRBJ1-6 | TRBV27 | CASSPTWGWGGSPLHF
TRBJ2-7 | TRBV13 | CASSLGDSSYEQYF
TRBJ2-6 | TRBV10-1 | CASSEPGGPGANVLTF